This T cell receptor beta chain was profiled in a study of blood T cell repertoires in COVID-19. Study summary: From the United States, Italy and Spain came samples of acute and convalescent COVID-19. Sample material is recorded as cDNA or gDNA derived from T cells, B-cell-depleted T cells, or PBMCs.

Per the study methods: Scientists estimated how many nucleated cells there were by amplifying reference gene primers. The assay was immunoSEQ multiplex PCR, and TCRdb's table has in-frame clones only and misses some. The V and J calls and clone size come from that table; D and trimming were worked out from the DNA. The table includes fewer than 100,000 clones, more than 75% detected once. V lost 5 bases and J lost 1, with 14 bases in between. The CDR3 spans 15 residues. The germline V gene encodes CDR1 WSHSY and CDR2 SAAADI. The V and J genes are TRBV10-2 and TRBJ2-5, with a weak D call TRBD1 (6 bases). This clonotype was sampled from a human donor in a cohort sampled during active COVID-19. The source material was peripheral blood. DNA for the CDR3: TGCGCCAGCAGTCCAGCCACAGGGATCCAAGAGACCCAGTACTTC. This gives the protein CASSPATGIQETQYF.